The entry below describes one TCR beta chain. This specimen belongs to a study of blood T cell repertoires in COVID-19. Libraries were prepared by immunoSEQ multiplex PCR; TCRdb keeps only in-frame clonotypes and omits some of them. The top ten hold less than 9% of the sample, which has around 50,000 clones, around 86% seen once. Trimming cost V 6 bases and J 4 bases; bases outside gene matches: 6. Germline loops: CDR1 MNHEY, CDR2 SMNVEV (reference sequence). CDR3 length: 14 residues. Input material: peripheral blood. The TCR comes from a man aged 45 to 65 with active COVID-19. The rearrangement joins TRBV27 to TRBJ2-7, with 10 bases matching TRBD1. CDR3 DNA sequence: TGTGCCAGCAGCCGGGACAGGGGTTCGTACGAGCAGTACTTC. This gives the protein CASSRDRGSYEQYF.